This T cell receptor (beta chain) is drawn from a study of T cells in Graves' hyperthyroidism and ophthalmopathy (dated by TCRdb to about 2019). Regarding the complete study: Peripheral blood samples were taken at initial diagnosis, before any treatment was given. For training and testing, the 100 or so patients in the discovery cohort were randomly divided in a 7:3 ratio. The study also compared thyroid tissue and blood T-cell repertoires from five or six Graves' hyperthyroidism patients. After sampling, hyperthyroidism patients received methimazole starting at 30 mg daily, and ophthalmopathy patients received high-dose intravenous methylprednisolone. TCR V-J signatures able to tell the groups apart were searched for in a discovery cohort of some 100 patients, of whom over 40 had Graves' ophthalmopathy and around 58 had stable Graves' hyperthyroidism. Prospective prediction of ophthalmopathy was tested in an independent validation cohort consisting of 18 to 20 hyperthyroidism patients and some 15 patients who later progressed to ophthalmopathy. The paper reports TCR Vbeta CDR3 sequencing of roughly 140 peripheral blood samples: 43 ophthalmopathy, fewer than 85 hyperthyroidism and 17 progressor patients. Results the study describes overall, beyond this receptor: In cross-validation, a model built on a 13 V-J signature told ophthalmopathy apart from stable hyperthyroidism with under 90% sensitivity and about 81% specificity, and in testing the same model reached 80%/75%. No statistical method was used to fix the sample size in advance, and group allocation was not hidden from the investigators. In validation, progression to ophthalmopathy was predicted by the model with 70% to 71% sensitivity and under 85% specificity, a median of roughly 6.4 months before onset. Most expanded thyroid clonotypes (frequency above 0.001) were also detected in blood, suggesting blood repertoires may reflect thyroid immune responses.

In this sample, this clonotype turned up a few times. This clone's antigen is unknown. No base quality information exists; no much larger clone differs at one position. Ophthalmopathy patients had moderately to severely active disease, Clinical Activity Score of at least 3, NOSPECS grade of at least 4, and duration under 3 months. The study excluded patients with uncontrolled infections, other autoimmune diseases, pregnancy or lactation. Diagnoses were established on the basis of clinical symptoms, serum thyroxine and TRAb, thyroid ultrasound, and orbital computed tomography. Ficoll-Paque density gradient centrifugation was used to isolate PBMCs from 8 to 10 ml of fresh peripheral blood. Total RNA was extracted using Trizol reagent, and RNA quality was assessed on an Agilent 2100 Bioanalyzer. Amplification of TCR beta CDR3 regions was carried out from RNA transcripts. For the first round of RT-PCR on the TCR CDR3, the HTBI primer set was used together with the Qiagen OneStep RT-PCR kit. The libraries were constructed in a second round of multiplex PCR and then size-selected and purified. The libraries were sequenced on an Illumina HiSeq2000 using paired-end 100 bp reads. In the original analysis: SOAPnuke was used to process the raw data, with reads discarded if the reads contained adapters or uncalled bases, had a mean Phred below 15, or lacked an exact constant-primer or identifier match. High-quality paired reads were merged using COPE v1.2.5, and each unique nucleotide sequence was defined as a clonotype. MiTCR v1.1 was used to align clonotypes to the IMGT TRBV, TRBD and TRBJ reference segments. Only V-J combinations with frequency above 0.0001, covering approximately 99% of repertoires, were analysed. The TCS score was defined as the ratio of F50 (clonal expansion) to E x V (chaos), calculated using BLOSUM62-based TCRdist between CDR3 peptides within each V-J. Welch's t-statistics and random forest reduced 500 to 650 V-J features to under 15, which were used in a naive Bayes classifier (R e1071). TCRdb reprocessing: public reads trimmed at Q25 with fastp, clones called with MiXCR, in-frame beta chains kept. Duplicate CDR3 protein sequences are folded into a single record with the most common DNA and genes. These V and J calls derive from TCRdb rather than the authors' analysis. For this sample there are 450,000 to 650,000 distinct CDR3 sequences; 15% to 20% appear just once. Approximately 16% of the sample is taken by the ten largest.

This TCR was recovered from a woman aged 18-29 years with Graves' ophthalmopathy. The sequencing sample was made of blood.

CDR3 sequence: CATSVGETYNEQFF. The bases are TGTGCCACCAGTGTGGGGGAGACATACAATGAGCAGTTCTTC. The V and J segments used are TRBV24-1 and TRBJ2-1; the D gene is perhaps TRBD1 or TRBD2, each of them matching over 5 bases. The germline V gene gives CDR1 as KGHDR and CDR2 as SFDVKD. V drops 5 bases and J drops 4 bases, leaving 11 bases in between. Taken from cysteine to phenylalanine, the CDR3 has 14 residues. Here the CDR3 DNA is all that survives: 42 bases in frame from base 1.